This T cell receptor beta chain is from a study of blood T cell repertoires in COVID-19. Study-level information: Sources were T cells, B-cell-depleted T cells, or PBMCs; the material itself was cDNA or gDNA.

Patients from Seattle were sampled longitudinally, starting during active infection. In the authors' workflow: Reference gene primer amplification in the assay estimated nucleated cell counts. Assay: immunoSEQ multiplex PCR; the TCRdb copy retains only in-frame clones and omits some. D and trimming come from the DNA, and the V and J calls and clone size come from that table. Of about 320,000 clones in the sample, approximately 88% were seen once. CDR1 and CDR2 from the germline V gene are LGHNA and YNFKEQ. The J segment lost 6 bases and the V segment lost 5 bases, leaving 1 base of the junction unmatched. The CDR3 totals 11 residues.

This sequence joins TRBV4-2 and TRBJ2-7; 7 bases map to TRBD1. Material for sequencing was peripheral blood. The receptor's source is a woman in her thirties with COVID-19, enrolled during active disease. CDR3 region: CASSSGGEQYF. Here the CDR3 DNA reads TGTGCCAGCAGCTCAGGGGGCGAGCAGTACTTC.